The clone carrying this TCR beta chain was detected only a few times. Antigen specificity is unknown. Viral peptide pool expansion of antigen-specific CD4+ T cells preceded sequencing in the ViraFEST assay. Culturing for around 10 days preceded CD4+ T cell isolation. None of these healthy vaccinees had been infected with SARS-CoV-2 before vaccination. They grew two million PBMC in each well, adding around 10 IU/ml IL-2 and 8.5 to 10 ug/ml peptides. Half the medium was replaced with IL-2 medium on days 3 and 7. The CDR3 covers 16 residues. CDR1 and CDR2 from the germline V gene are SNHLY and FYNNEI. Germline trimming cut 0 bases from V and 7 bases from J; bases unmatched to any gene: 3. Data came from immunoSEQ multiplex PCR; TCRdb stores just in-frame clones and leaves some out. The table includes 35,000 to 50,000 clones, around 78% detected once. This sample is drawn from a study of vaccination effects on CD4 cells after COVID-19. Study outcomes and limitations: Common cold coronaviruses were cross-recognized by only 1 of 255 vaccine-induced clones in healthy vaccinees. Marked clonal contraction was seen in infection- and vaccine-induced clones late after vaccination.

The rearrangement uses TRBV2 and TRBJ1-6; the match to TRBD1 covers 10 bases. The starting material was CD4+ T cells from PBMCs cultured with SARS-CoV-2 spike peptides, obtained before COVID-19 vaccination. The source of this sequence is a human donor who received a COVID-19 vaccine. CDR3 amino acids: CASSEAGTGANSPLHF. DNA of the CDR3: TGTGCCAGCAGTGAAGCGGGGACAGGGGCAAATTCACCCCTCCACTTT.